The 6 T cell receptor beta chains below all came from one sample that was sequenced in a study of cytomegalovirus exposure and HLA in healthy donors. The study ran its PCR with 60 Vbeta and 13 Jbeta primers. Sequencing was performed with immunoSEQ multiplex PCR; in TCRdb, only in-frame clones are kept and a portion is missing. The sample lists some 110,000 clones, over 60% occurring once. Material: PBMCs. Every receptor here comes from a woman aged 18-30 years in good health and CMV-seropositive.

The chain couples TRBV19 to TRBJ1-1; a weak D match, TRBD1 (6 bases). Trimming shortened V by 0 bases and J by 2 bases, and 16 bases separated the two germline ends. Germline loops: CDR1 LNHDA, CDR2 SQIVND (reference sequence). The CDR3 covers 17 residues. This CDR3 is CASSIEGARGRNTEAFF. The CDR3 DNA sequence: TGTGCCAGTAGTATAGAGGGGGCCAGGGGAAGAAACACTGAAGCTTTCTTT.

This chain links TRBV7-9 with TRBJ1-1; D might be TRBD1 (6 bases). The CDR3 sequence is 12 residues long. Per germline, CDR1 SEHNR and CDR2 FQNEAQ (reference sequence). V was pared by 1 base and J by 8 bases, with 8 bases between. The CDR3 region has the DNA TGTGCCAGCAGCTTAGAGGGGGGGGAAGCTTTCTTT. It encodes CASSLEGGEAFF.

V is TRBV6-5 and J is TRBJ2-5; 9 bases fit TRBD2. Trimming took 2 bases from V and 5 from J; bases not matched to a gene: 6. CDR3 length: 15 residues. Germline V lookup: CDR1 MNHEY, CDR2 SVGAGI. The CDR3 is CASSYGGRVGETQYF. CDR3 coding DNA: TGTGCCAGCAGTTACGGCGGGAGGGTCGGGGAGACCCAGTACTTC.

The V gene is TRBV28, the J gene TRBJ2-2; 9 bases map to TRBD2. The ends lost 3 bases at V and 5 bases at J; junction bases unmatched: 4. The germline V gene encodes CDR1 MDHEN and CDR2 SYDVKM. The CDR3 covers 15 residues. CDR3 amino acids: CASSLSGRRTGELFF. The DNA for the CDR3 is TGTGCCAGCAGTTTGAGCGGGAGGCGAACCGGGGAGCTGTTTTTT.

The rearrangement uses TRBV4-1 and TRBJ1-6, with no clear D. The CDR3 runs 17 residues. The germline gives CDR1 MGHRA, CDR2 YSYEKL. V was cut by 5 bases and J by 0 bases, with 14 bases left in between. The CDR3 DNA is TGCGCCAGCAGCACTGAGCCGGTGAGCTCCTATAATTCACCCCTCCACTTT. Translating gives CASSTEPVSSYNSPLHF.

This clone appeared a few times. The conserved phenylalanine or tryptophan normally closing the CDR3 is absent here, so this likely arose from a read error. The limits of the CDR3 on the DNA are not certain, so only TCRdb's listed CDR3 is given. The chain carries TRBV7-2 and TRBJ2-7; the table's D call TRBD2 went unverified against the DNA. Both ends counted, the CDR3 spans 12 residues. CDR1 SGHTA and CDR2 FQGNSA come from the germline V gene. CDR3 loop: CASARGEHSPKC.